This paragraph covers one T cell receptor (beta chain) sequence. The CDR3 covers 14 residues. The germline CDR1 and CDR2 sequences are MDHEN and SYDVKM. J lost 6 bases, V lost 7 bases, and 10 bases had no gene match. This sample is part of a study of graft-versus-host responses after intestinal transplantation. This table comes from immunoSEQ multiplex PCR, and its TCRdb copy is limited to in-frame clones, with some not included. The table lists several thousand clones, roughly 80% of them singletons, with roughly 10% in the top ten. Processing of graft tissue released intraepithelial and lamina propria lymphocytes.

The clonotype comes from a human patient who received an intestinal transplant, so some T cells may come from the graft donor. This chain uses TRBV28 with TRBJ1-1; 8 nucleotides agree with TRBD1. This specimen was ileum tissue, taken approximately 19 weeks after transplant. CDR3: CASTPTGASAEAFF. CDR3 coding DNA: TGTGCCAGCACTCCGACAGGGGCAAGCGCTGAAGCTTTCTTT.